What follows are 24 T cell receptor beta chains derived from one specimen sequenced in a study of monozygotic twins with inflammatory bowel disease. TCRdb re-analyzed the 5' RACE reads; it lists each CDR3 protein once, without DNA. The sample totals over 350,000 distinct CDR3 sequences. The sequenced sample was blood. The receptors were sampled from a human donor with ulcerative colitis or Crohn's disease, or a healthy co-twin of an affected twin (not recorded which).

V is TRBV7-2 and J is TRBJ1-2. CDR1 is SGHTA, CDR2 FQGNSA, per germline. This CDR3 is 13 amino acids long. CDR3 region: CASSPDINYGYTF. Full variable domain (outside the CDR3, taken from reference TRBV7-2 and TRBJ1-2): GAGVSQSPSNKVTEKGKDVELRCDPISGHTALYWYRQSLGQGLEFLIYFQGNSAPDKSGLPSDRFSAERTGGSVSTLTIQRTQQEDSAVYLCASSPDINYGYTFGSGTRLTVV.

The chain carries TRBV24-1 and TRBJ2-3; TCRdb picks TRBD2, but there is no DNA to check that call. The CDR3 has 16 residues. CDR1 and CDR2 from the germline V gene are KGHDR and SFDVKD. The CDR3 loop is CATSETSGASTDTQYF.

This chain links TRBV5-1 with TRBJ2-2; TCRdb outputs TRBD1, but without DNA this stays unchecked. The CDR3 length is 16 residues. Germline V gene lookup returns CDR1 SGHRS and CDR2 YFSETQ. CDR3 sequence reads: CASSWGGLPNTGELFF.

The gene calls are TRBV6-5 and TRBJ1-4; as DNA is missing, the TRBD1 call by TCRdb cannot be tested. The CDR3 spans 16 residues. The germline V gene has CDR1 MNHEY and CDR2 SVGAGI. This CDR3 reads CASSYSLGTGLNELFF.

The genes are TRBV20-1 and TRBJ1-1; lacking DNA, the TRBD1 call made by TCRdb goes unchecked. Germline assignment: CDR1 DFQATT and CDR2 SNEGSKA (reference sequence). CDR3 length: 15 amino acids. CDR3 sequence: CSARTGGTLNTEAFF.

V usage is TRBV12-3 or TRBV12-4 and J usage is TRBJ2-1; TCRdb's D call, TRBD1, is unchecked because there is no DNA. There are 16 residues in the CDR3. The CDR3 is CASTLWVSGGRDEQFF.

The rearrangement uses TRBV5-1 and TRBJ2-3; TCRdb's D gene call, TRBD1, goes unchecked for lack of DNA. Germline V gene data show CDR1 as SGHRS and CDR2 as YFSETQ. This CDR3 contains 16 residues. The CDR3 loop is CASSPFQTGGTDTQYF.

This chain connects TRBV29-1 to TRBJ1-1. The germline V gene has CDR1 SQVTM and CDR2 ANQGSEA. The CDR3 is 14 amino acids. CDR3 sequence reads: CSVAGTAFGTEAFF.

J is TRBJ2-7 and V is TRBV15; TCRdb's D call, TRBD1, is unchecked because there is no DNA. CDR3 length: 15 residues. Germline V lookup: CDR1 LNHNV, CDR2 YYDKDF (reference sequence). The chain's CDR3 is CATTSGQSLHYEQYF.

The V gene is TRBV11-2, the J gene TRBJ2-7. This CDR3 region has 14 residues. The V gene's germline CDR1 is SGHAT and CDR2 FQNNGV. The CDR3 reads CASSLVLRSYEQYF.

This sequence joins TRBV6-5 and TRBJ2-1. The CDR3 is 14 amino acids. The germline CDR1 and CDR2 sequences are MNHEY and SVGAGI. The CDR3: CASSYDGPYNEQFF.

The chain carries TRBV7-3 and TRBJ2-2; lacking DNA, the TRBD1 call made by TCRdb goes unchecked. The germline V gene encodes CDR1 SGHTA and CDR2 FQGTGA. This CDR3 is 17 amino acids long. The CDR3 sequence: CASSTNRDSVATGELFF. Complete variable domain (other parts from reference TRBV7-3 and TRBJ2-2): GAGVSQTPSNKVTEKGKYVELRCDPISGHTALYWYRQSLGQGPEFLIYFQGTGAADDSGLPNDRFFAVRPEGSVSTLKIQRTERGDSAVYLCASSTNRDSVATGELFFGEGSRLTVL.

The chain couples TRBV20-1 to TRBJ2-7; TCRdb returns TRBD1, unconfirmable since there is no DNA. The germline CDR1 and CDR2 sequences are DFQATT and SNEGSKA (reference sequence). The CDR3 is 15 amino acids. This CDR3 reads CSARDRRGDPYEQYF.

The rearrangement links TRBV28 to TRBJ2-3; TCRdb selects TRBD1, and the lack of DNA leaves this call unchecked. The CDR3 is 15 amino acids. Germline CDR1 and CDR2: MDHEN and SYDVKM. The CDR3 loop reads CASRRRAWGTDTQYF.

This chain joins TRBV4-1 and TRBJ2-7; the D call from TCRdb, TRBD2, cannot be confirmed without DNA. The CDR3 has 12 residues. CDR1 is MGHRA and CDR2 is YSYEKL in the germline V gene. The CDR3 region is CASSPPGGEQYF.

This sequence joins TRBV7-2 and TRBJ2-5; TCRdb's assignment of TRBD1 cannot be checked, as there is no DNA. Looked up from germline, CDR1 is SGHTA and CDR2 is FQGNSA. This CDR3 has 14 amino acids. The CDR3 is CASSLRGAQETQYF. The variable domain in full, with the rest retrieved from reference TRBV7-2 and TRBJ2-5, is GAGVSQSPSNKVTEKGKDVELRCDPISGHTALYWYRQSLGQGLEFLIYFQGNSAPDKSGLPSDRFSAERTGGSVSTLTIQRTQQEDSAVYLCASSLRGAQETQYFGPGTRLLVL.

This sequence joins TRBV15 and TRBJ2-3; TCRdb's assignment of TRBD1 cannot be checked, as there is no DNA. This CDR3 has 17 amino acids. Germline loops: CDR1 LNHNV, CDR2 YYDKDF (reference sequence). This CDR3 is CATSRTGQGIVTDTQYF. The variable domain in full, with the rest retrieved from reference TRBV15 and TRBJ2-3, is DAMVIQNPRYQVTQFGKPVTLSCSQTLNHNVMYWYQQKSSQAPKLLFHYYDKDFNNEADTPDNFQSRRPNTSFCFLDIRSPGLGDTAMYLCATSRTGQGIVTDTQYFGPGTRLTVL.

V is TRBV18 and J is TRBJ1-4. This CDR3 comprises 14 residues. Germline assignment: CDR1 KGHSH and CDR2 LQKENI. CDR3: CASSPYTGNEKLFF.

The chain combines TRBV5-1 with TRBJ2-7; checking the TCRdb D call of TRBD1 is not possible without DNA. CDR3 length: 13 residues. Per the germline V gene, CDR1 is SGHRS and CDR2 is YFSETQ. The CDR3 protein is CASSPRQGREQYF.

The V gene is TRBV6-2 or TRBV6-3, the J gene TRBJ2-7; TCRdb lists TRBD1, though no DNA is available to test this call. Germline V gene lookup returns CDR1 MNHEY and CDR2 SVGEGT. CDR3 size: 16 residues. CDR3 in amino acids: CASSYVWDRGSYEQYF.

V is TRBV18 and J is TRBJ2-3; TCRdb's D gene call, TRBD1, goes unchecked for lack of DNA. Germline V gene lookup returns CDR1 KGHSH and CDR2 LQKENI. The CDR3 contains 15 residues. The CDR3 sequence: CASSANQGAGDTQYF.

The rearrangement joins TRBV5-6 to TRBJ2-4. This CDR3 contains 15 residues. Germline lookup yields CDR1 SGHDT and CDR2 YYEEEE. CDR3 sequence: CASSLTALAKNIQYF.

The J gene is TRBJ2-1, the V gene TRBV20-1; TCRdb's D call of TRBD1 is untestable without DNA. The CDR3 is 12 residues long. Germline CDR1 and CDR2: DFQATT and SNEGSKA (reference sequence). The CDR3 here is CSGGGRGDEQFF.

The CDR3 is CASRFPGTGGGEQFF. The V gene is TRBV4-1, the J gene TRBJ2-1; checking the TCRdb D call of TRBD1 is not possible without DNA. Germline values: CDR1 MGHRA, CDR2 YSYEKL. The CDR3 is 15 residues long.